A single sample gave rise to the 25 T cell receptor beta chains below, sequenced in a study of spatial heterogeneity in lung cancer. Time point noted: blood at routine non-recurrence follow-up after resection. Extraction of whole RNA from tumor, nontumor lung or frozen PBMC preceded unsorted sequencing. MiXCR was run by TCRdb on the 5' RACE reads, yielding one entry per CDR3 protein. Among about 50,000 distinct CDR3 sequences listed, under 8% were seen once. The specimen comprised PBMCs, sampled at follow-up. The receptors come from a female donor with early-stage non-small cell lung cancer.

J is TRBJ2-3 and V is TRBV5-1; 11 nucleotides match TRBD2. V shed 6 bases, J shed 4 bases, and the junction held 7 bases outside the gene matches. Germline CDR1 reads SGHRS; CDR2 reads YFSETQ. This CDR3 is built from 15 residues. The CDR3 sequence is CASNPASGGPDTQYF. DNA for the CDR3: TGCGCCAGCAATCCGGCTAGCGGGGGGCCAGATACGCAGTATTTT.

This clonotype was found a few times. The rearrangement uses TRBV12-3 or TRBV12-4 and TRBJ1-5; 9 bases agree with TRBD1. After removal of 8 bases from V and 7 bases from J, the junction contained 12 bases not matched to a gene. The CDR3 contains 15 residues. CDR3 amino acids: CASGNPGTGKQPQHF. Written as DNA, the CDR3 is TGTGCCAGCGGGAACCCAGGGACAGGGAAACAGCCCCAGCATTTT.

This clonotype was observed at least ten times. V usage is TRBV6-2 or TRBV6-3 and J usage is TRBJ1-1, with a weak D call TRBD1 (6 bases). V was shortened by 7 bases and J by 3 bases, with 15 bases between the two germline ends. The CDR3 length is 14 residues. CDR1 MNHEY and CDR2 SVGEGT come from the germline V gene. The CDR3 DNA follows: TGTGCCAGCACCAAGATACAGGGCTACACTGAAGCTTTCTTT. Translating it yields CASTKIQGYTEAFF.

CDR3 nucleotide sequence: TGTGCCAGTAGTCCCAGGGGGCAAGAGACCCAGTACTTC. Protein: CASSPRGQETQYF. This sequence joins TRBV19 and TRBJ2-5, with 7 bases aligning to TRBD1. The CDR3 covers 13 residues. V lost 5 bases and J lost 2; bases outside the gene matches: 2. CDR1 and CDR2 (germline): LNHDA, SQIVND (reference sequence).

This clonotype appeared many times. The CDR3 loop reads CASTPDRRANYGYTF. CDR3 sequence (DNA): TGTGCCAGCACCCCCGACAGGCGAGCTAACTATGGCTACACCTTC. The genes are TRBV3-1 and TRBJ1-2; TRBD1 might be the D (6 bases). V lost 7 bases, J lost 0 bases, and 15 bases lay in between. CDR3 length equals 15 residues. Germline V gene sequence: CDR1 LGHDT, CDR2 YNNKEL (reference sequence). The complete variable domain, with remaining parts taken from reference TRBV3-1 and TRBJ1-2, reads DTAVSQTPKYLVTQMGNDKSIKCEQNLGHDTMYWYKQDSKKFLKIMFSYNNKELIINETVPNRFSPKSPDKAHLNLHINSLELGDSAVYFCASTPDRRANYGYTFGSGTRLTVV.

The sample holds many counts of this clonotype. The genes are TRBV6-6 and TRBJ2-7; unclear D gene. CDR1 and CDR2 (germline): MNHNY, SVGAGI (reference sequence). The CDR3 consists of 12 residues. The V gene lost 5 bases and the J gene lost 6 bases, with 11 bases spanning the gap. DNA of the CDR3: TGTGCCAGCAGTACTACAACAGTCGAGCAGTACTTC. It is translated as CASSTTTVEQYF.

The rearrangement uses TRBV10-3 and TRBJ2-3, with D perhaps being TRBD1 or TRBD2 (6 bases each). Germline-derived CDR1 and CDR2 are ENHRY and SYGVKD. This CDR3 contains 18 residues. The V and J ends lost 0 bases and 4 bases respectively, with 20 bases between them. CDR3 region: CAISESTSNVGGPDTQYF. CDR3 DNA sequence: TGTGCCATCAGTGAGTCCACGTCTAATGTGGGGGGCCCAGATACGCAGTATTTT.

The sample holds a few counts of this clonotype. Here the CDR3 reads CASTAWGAGDGYTF. CDR3 coding DNA: TGTGCCAGCACCGCCTGGGGGGCAGGTGATGGCTACACCTTC. The chain carries TRBV27 and TRBJ1-2, with D possibly being TRBD1 (6 bases). Between the trimmed V and J ends, which lost 7 bases and 6 bases, there was a span of 18 bases. This CDR3 comprises 14 residues. Per germline, CDR1 MNHEY and CDR2 SMNVEV (reference sequence).

In its sample, this clonotype was seen many times. The J gene is TRBJ2-1, the V gene TRBV7-2, with TRBD2 as a possible D gene (5 bases). Germline-derived CDR1 and CDR2 are SGHTA and FQGNSA. V lost 3 bases to trimming and J lost 9 bases, with 12 bases between them. The CDR3 has 13 residues. The CDR3 loop is CASSFRSGGEQFF. As DNA, the CDR3 is TGTGCCAGCAGCTTTCGCAGCGGCGGTGAGCAGTTCTTC.

In the case of this clonotype: This could be a read error, since a much larger clone is one nucleotide away. This chain joins TRBV29-1 and TRBJ2-1, with a possible D match to TRBD2 (6 bases). The CDR3 is made up of 12 amino acids. Per the germline V gene, CDR1 is SQVTM and CDR2 is ANQGSEA. The CDR3 bases are TGCAGCGTCGCCCCTAGCGACAATGTGCAGTTCTTC. Residues: CSVAPSDNVQFF.

In this sample, this clonotype turned up many times. This sequence joins TRBV12-3 or TRBV12-4 and TRBJ1-1, with 10 positions matching TRBD1. Trimming at V came to 6 bases and at J to 1 base, leaving 14 bases not matched to a gene. The CDR3 has 18 amino acids. CDR3 DNA sequence: TGTGCCAGCAGCTACCCCAGGGACAGGGGAATGAGGAACACTGAAGCTTTCTTT. It encodes CASSYPRDRGMRNTEAFF.

This clonotype was detected many times. The V call is TRBV2, the J call TRBJ2-3, with a tentative D call TRBD1 (6 bases). Per the germline V gene, CDR1 is SNHLY and CDR2 is FYNNEI. The CDR3 is 17 residues long. Between the trimmed V and J ends, which lost 7 bases and 2 bases, there was a span of 22 bases. CDR3 bases: TGTGCCAGCACTATACCGGGGATGGGGGCCGCCACAGATACGCAGTATTTT. Protein sequence: CASTIPGMGAATDTQYF.

This clonotype occurred many times. The rearrangement uses TRBV20-1 and TRBJ1-4; 8 bases are shared with TRBD1. Germline V gene data show CDR1 as DFQATT and CDR2 as SNEGSKA (reference sequence). The CDR3 is made up of 14 amino acids. V was clipped by 6 bases and J by 8 bases; unmatched bases: 11. The CDR3 protein is CSAPVGTGSEKLFF. CDR3 nucleotides: TGCAGTGCCCCCGTCGGGACAGGTTCGGAAAAACTGTTTTTT.

The chain couples TRBV6-2 or TRBV6-3 to TRBJ1-2; D unclear. The V gene's germline CDR1 is MNHEY and CDR2 SVGEGT. Between the trimmed V and J ends, which lost 0 bases and 2 bases, there was a span of 10 bases. This CDR3 is built from 15 residues. The CDR3 here is CASSYSRLPNYGYTF. DNA for the CDR3: TGTGCCAGCAGTTACTCGAGACTGCCGAACTATGGCTACACCTTC.

As DNA, the CDR3 is TGTGCCAGCAGCCAAGGAGCGGGGGGACCCAATGAGCAGTTCTTC. It translates to CASSQGAGGPNEQFF. The rearrangement links TRBV3-1 to TRBJ2-1; 9 bases agree with TRBD2. Germline values: CDR1 LGHDT, CDR2 YNNKEL (reference sequence). With 1 base clipped from V and 6 bases from J, the junction kept 4 bases outside the gene matches. This CDR3 is 15 amino acids long.

This chain links TRBV2 with TRBJ1-1; no definite D call. The CDR3 is 14 residues long. In germline, CDR1 is SNHLY, CDR2 FYNNEI. Trimming pared 9 bases from V and 1 base from J, leaving 15 bases between. The CDR3 nucleotides are TGTGCCAGTTCCCCCCATCTTTGGAACACTGAAGCTTTCTTT. Protein: CASSPHLWNTEAFF.

This clonotype was counted at least ten times. The gene calls are TRBV2 and TRBJ2-3, with D perhaps given as TRBD1 or TRBD2 (5 bases each). Trimming cost V 4 bases and J 2 bases, with 13 bases left between them. Germline V lookup: CDR1 SNHLY, CDR2 FYNNEI. The CDR3 contains 15 residues. CDR3 in amino acids: CASSGFGALTDTQYF. The CDR3 nucleotides read TGTGCCAGCAGTGGGTTCGGGGCACTCACAGATACGCAGTATTTT.

This clonotype came up many times. The gene calls are TRBV6-6 and TRBJ2-4; 9 bases match TRBD2. CDR3 size: 15 residues. Germline V gene data show CDR1 as MNHNY and CDR2 as SVGAGI (reference sequence). V trimming: 5 bases; J trimming: 5 bases; junction bases outside the gene matches: 7. The CDR3 DNA reads TGTGCCAGCAGTGAAACGAAGCGGGGGGAAAACATTCAGTACTTC. This gives the protein CASSETKRGENIQYF.

This clonotype was seen repeatedly, ten times or more. The chain uses TRBV4-1 and TRBJ2-6, with 7 bases fitting TRBD1. J was trimmed by 3 bases and V by 3 bases; bases with no gene match: 8. CDR1 is MGHRA, CDR2 YSYEKL, per germline. This CDR3 is 17 amino acids long. Written as DNA, the CDR3 is TGCGCCAGCAGCCAGGGCCTCACAGGGGTTGGGGCCAACGTCCTGACTTTC. Its translation: CASSQGLTGVGANVLTF.

The V and J genes are TRBV20-1 and TRBJ2-1; D unclear. V shed 3 bases and J shed 0 bases, with 6 bases lying between them. The V gene's germline CDR1 is DFQATT and CDR2 SNEGSKA (reference sequence). CDR3 length: 13 residues. Here the CDR3 DNA reads TGCAGTGCTAGCCGCAGCTCCTACAATGAGCAGTTCTTC. Amino acid sequence: CSASRSSYNEQFF.

V gene TRBV3-1 combines with J gene TRBJ1-4; no definite D call. V lost 1 base and J 7 bases, leaving 10 bases between the germline ends. This CDR3 spans 14 amino acids. The germline V gene encodes CDR1 LGHDT and CDR2 YNNKEL (reference sequence). For the CDR3, the DNA is TGTGCCAGCAGCCAAGGGTCGTTAAGTGAAAAACTGTTTTTT. It is translated as CASSQGSLSEKLFF.

The chain employs TRBV3-1 and TRBJ2-5; tentatively, D is TRBD1 (5 bases). Germline V lookup: CDR1 LGHDT, CDR2 YNNKEL (reference sequence). The CDR3 runs to 14 residues. V gave up 5 bases and J gave up 3 bases, with 13 bases separating them. The CDR3, as DNA: TGTGCCAGCAGCTACCCGACAGAGAAAGAGACCCAGTACTTC. This encodes CASSYPTEKETQYF.

This rearrangement joins TRBV5-1 to TRBJ1-5, with 7 bases aligning to TRBD1. There are 15 residues in the CDR3. Germline V gene lookup returns CDR1 SGHRS and CDR2 YFSETQ. V was clipped by 0 bases and J by 3 bases; unmatched bases: 3. Here the CDR3 reads CASSLAGQPNQPQHF. As DNA, the CDR3 is TGCGCCAGCAGCTTGGCGGGACAGCCCAATCAGCCCCAGCATTTT.

V is TRBV19 and J is TRBJ2-7; TRBD2 matches at 7 bases. V gave up 7 bases and J gave up 2 bases; unmatched junction bases: 2. Germline values: CDR1 LNHDA, CDR2 SQIVND (reference sequence). This CDR3 spans 12 amino acids. The CDR3 sequence: CASTSGAYEQYF. In DNA, the CDR3 is TGTGCCAGTACTAGCGGAGCCTACGAGCAGTACTTC.

There are a few counts of this clonotype. The V gene is TRBV20-1, the J gene TRBJ1-6; 10 bases agree with TRBD1. The CDR3 is made up of 15 amino acids. The V and J ends lost 7 bases and 8 bases, in that order; junction bases with no gene match: 11. Germline V lookup: CDR1 DFQATT, CDR2 SNEGSKA (reference sequence). Written as DNA, the CDR3 is TGCAGTGTTTTCATAGAGGGGACAGGGGATTCACCCCTCCACTTT. Its translation is CSVFIEGTGDSPLHF.